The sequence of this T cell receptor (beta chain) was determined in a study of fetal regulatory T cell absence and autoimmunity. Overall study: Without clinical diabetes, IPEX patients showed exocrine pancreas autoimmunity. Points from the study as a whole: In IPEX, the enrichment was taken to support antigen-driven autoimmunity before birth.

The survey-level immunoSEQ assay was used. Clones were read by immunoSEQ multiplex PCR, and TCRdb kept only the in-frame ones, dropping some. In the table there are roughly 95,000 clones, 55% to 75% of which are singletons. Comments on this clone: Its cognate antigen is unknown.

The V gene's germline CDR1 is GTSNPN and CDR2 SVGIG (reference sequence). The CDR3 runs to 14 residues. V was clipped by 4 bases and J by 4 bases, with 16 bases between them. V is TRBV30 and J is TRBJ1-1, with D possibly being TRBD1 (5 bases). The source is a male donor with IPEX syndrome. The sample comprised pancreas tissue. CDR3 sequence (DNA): TGTGCCTGGAATCTAGGCGACGGGGGCACTGAAGCTTTCTTT. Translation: CAWNLGDGGTEAFF.